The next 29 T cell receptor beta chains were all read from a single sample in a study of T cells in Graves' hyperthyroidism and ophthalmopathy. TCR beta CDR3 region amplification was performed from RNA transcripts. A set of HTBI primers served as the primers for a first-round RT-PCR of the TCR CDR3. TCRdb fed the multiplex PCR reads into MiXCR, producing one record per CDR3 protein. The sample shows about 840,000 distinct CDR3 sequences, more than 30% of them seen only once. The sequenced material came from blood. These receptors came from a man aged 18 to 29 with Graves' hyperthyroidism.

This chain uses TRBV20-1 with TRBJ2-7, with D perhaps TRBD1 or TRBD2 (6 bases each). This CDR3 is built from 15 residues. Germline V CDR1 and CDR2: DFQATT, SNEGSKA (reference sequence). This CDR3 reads CSVLLHREAPYEQYF. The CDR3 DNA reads TGCAGCGTCCTACTTCACAGGGAGGCCCCCTACGAGCAGTACTTC.

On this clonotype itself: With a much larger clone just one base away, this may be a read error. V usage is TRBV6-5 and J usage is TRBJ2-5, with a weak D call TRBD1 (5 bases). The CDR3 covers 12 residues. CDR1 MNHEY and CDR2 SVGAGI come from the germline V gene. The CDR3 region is CAGSLRWGSEHF. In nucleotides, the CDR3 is TGTGCCGGCAGTCTTCGATGGGGCTCGGAACACTTC.

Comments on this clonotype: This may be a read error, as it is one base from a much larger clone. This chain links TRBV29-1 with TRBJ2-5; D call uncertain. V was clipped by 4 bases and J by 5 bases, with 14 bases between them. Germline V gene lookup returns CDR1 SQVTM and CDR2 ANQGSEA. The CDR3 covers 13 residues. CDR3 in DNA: TGCAGCGTTGCCCCGATTTTGGGCGAGACCCAGTACTTC. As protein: CSVAPILGETQYF.

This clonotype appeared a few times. CDR3 nucleotides: TGTGCCAGCAGCTTAAGGCTAGCGGGGAGCTTTCCCTACGAGCAGTACTTC. It specifies CASSLRLAGSFPYEQYF. The V call is TRBV7-2, the J call TRBJ2-7; 9 bases agree with TRBD2. V trimming: 2 bases; J trimming: 2 bases; junction bases outside the gene matches: 10. This CDR3 comprises 17 residues. From germline, CDR1 is SGHTA and CDR2 FQGNSA.

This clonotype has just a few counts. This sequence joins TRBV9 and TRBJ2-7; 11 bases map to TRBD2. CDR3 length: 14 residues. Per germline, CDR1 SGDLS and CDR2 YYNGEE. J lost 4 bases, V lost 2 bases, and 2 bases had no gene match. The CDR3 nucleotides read TGTGCCAGCAGCGTGACTAGCGGGGAGTACGAGCAGTACTTC. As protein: CASSVTSGEYEQYF.

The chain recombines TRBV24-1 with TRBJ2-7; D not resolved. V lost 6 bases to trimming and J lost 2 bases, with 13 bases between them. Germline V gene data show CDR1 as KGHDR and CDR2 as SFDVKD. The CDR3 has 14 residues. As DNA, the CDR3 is TGTGCCACCAGTTCTGGGCCTTTTACCTACGAGCAGTACTTC. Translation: CATSSGPFTYEQYF.

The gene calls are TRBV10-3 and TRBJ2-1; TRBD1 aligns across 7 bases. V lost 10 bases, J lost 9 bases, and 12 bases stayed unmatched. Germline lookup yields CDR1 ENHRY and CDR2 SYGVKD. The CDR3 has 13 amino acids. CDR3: CATFDRDGGEQFF. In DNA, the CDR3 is TGTGCCACCTTTGACAGGGATGGTGGTGAGCAGTTCTTC.

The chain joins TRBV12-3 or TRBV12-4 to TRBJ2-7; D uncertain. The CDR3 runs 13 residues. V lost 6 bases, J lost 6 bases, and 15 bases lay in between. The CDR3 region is CASSASYYGEQYF. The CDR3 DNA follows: TGTGCCAGCAGCGCCTCCTATTATGGCGAGCAGTACTTC.

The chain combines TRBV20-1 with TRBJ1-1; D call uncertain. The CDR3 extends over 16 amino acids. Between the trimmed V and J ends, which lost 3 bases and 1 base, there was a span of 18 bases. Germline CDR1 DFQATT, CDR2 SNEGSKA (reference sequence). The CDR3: CSASGFAIPENTEAFF. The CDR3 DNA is TGCAGTGCTAGTGGTTTCGCGATCCCCGAGAACACTGAAGCTTTCTTT.

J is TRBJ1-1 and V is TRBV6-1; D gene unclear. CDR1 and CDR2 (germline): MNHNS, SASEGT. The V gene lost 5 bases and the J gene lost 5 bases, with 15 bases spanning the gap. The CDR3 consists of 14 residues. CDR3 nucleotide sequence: TGTGCCAGCAGTTACGCAGAGACCAGGACTGAAGCTTTCTTT. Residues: CASSYAETRTEAFF.

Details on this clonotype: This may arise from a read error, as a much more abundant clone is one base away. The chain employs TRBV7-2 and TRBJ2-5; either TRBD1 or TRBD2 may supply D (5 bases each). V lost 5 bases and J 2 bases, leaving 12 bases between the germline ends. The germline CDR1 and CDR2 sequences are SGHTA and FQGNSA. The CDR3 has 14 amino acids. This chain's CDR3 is CASSKPGPQETQYF. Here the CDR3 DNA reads TGTGCCAGCAGCAAGCCGGGACCACAAGAGACCCAGTACTTC.

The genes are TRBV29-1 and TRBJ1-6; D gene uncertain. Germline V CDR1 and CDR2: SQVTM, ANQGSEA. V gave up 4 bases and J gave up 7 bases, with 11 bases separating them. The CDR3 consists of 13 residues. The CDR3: CSVAETKNSPLHF. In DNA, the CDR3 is TGCAGCGTTGCAGAGACGAAGAATTCACCCCTCCACTTT. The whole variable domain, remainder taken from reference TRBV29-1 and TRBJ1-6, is SAVISQKPSRDICQRGTSLTIQCQVDSQVTMMFWYRQQPGQSLTLIATANQGSEATYESGFVIDKFPISRPNLTFSTLTVSNMSPEDSSIYLCSVAETKNSPLHFGNGTRLTVT.

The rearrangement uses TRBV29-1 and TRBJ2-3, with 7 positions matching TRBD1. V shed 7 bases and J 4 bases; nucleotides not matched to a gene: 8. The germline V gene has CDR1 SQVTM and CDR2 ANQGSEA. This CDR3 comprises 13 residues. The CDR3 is CSADRAAADTQYF. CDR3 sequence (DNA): TGCAGCGCAGACAGGGCGGCGGCAGATACGCAGTATTTT.

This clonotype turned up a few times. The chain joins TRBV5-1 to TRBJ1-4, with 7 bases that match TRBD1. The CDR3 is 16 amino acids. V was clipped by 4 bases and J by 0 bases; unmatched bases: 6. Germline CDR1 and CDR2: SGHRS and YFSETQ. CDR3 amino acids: CASSAPQGTTNEKLFF. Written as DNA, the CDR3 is TGCGCCAGCAGCGCACCACAGGGGACAACTAATGAAAAACTGTTTTTT.

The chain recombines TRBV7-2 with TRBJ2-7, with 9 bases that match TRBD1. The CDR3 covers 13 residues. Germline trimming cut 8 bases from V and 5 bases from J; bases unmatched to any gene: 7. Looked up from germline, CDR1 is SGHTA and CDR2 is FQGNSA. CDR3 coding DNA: TGTGCCAGCGGGGGGACAGGGTCCCACGAGCAGTACTTC. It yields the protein CASGGTGSHEQYF.

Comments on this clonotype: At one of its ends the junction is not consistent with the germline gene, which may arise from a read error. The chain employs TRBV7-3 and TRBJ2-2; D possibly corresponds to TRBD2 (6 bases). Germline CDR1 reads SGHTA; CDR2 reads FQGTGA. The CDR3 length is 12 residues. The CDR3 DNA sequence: TGTGCCAGCAGCTTTAACGCCGGGGGGCTGTTTTTT. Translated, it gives CASSFNAGGLFF.

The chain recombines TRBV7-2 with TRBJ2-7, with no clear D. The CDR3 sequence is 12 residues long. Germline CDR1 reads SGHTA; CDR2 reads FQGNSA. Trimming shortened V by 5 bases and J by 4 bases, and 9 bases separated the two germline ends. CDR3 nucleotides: TGTGCCAGCAGCCGAAACATTTACGAGCAGTACTTC. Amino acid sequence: CASSRNIYEQYF.

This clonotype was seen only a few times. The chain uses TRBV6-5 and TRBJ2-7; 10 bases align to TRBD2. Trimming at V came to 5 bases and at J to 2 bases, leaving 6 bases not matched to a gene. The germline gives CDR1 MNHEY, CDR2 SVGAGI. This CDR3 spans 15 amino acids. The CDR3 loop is CASSPSGGPTYEQYF. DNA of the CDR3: TGTGCCAGCAGTCCTAGCGGGGGCCCGACCTACGAGCAGTACTTC.

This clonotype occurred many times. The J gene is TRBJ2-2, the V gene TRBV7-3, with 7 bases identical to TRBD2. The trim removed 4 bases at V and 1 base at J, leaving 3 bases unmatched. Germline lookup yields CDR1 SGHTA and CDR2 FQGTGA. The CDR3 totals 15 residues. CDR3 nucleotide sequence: TGTGCCAGCAGCTCTGGGGGGGGGAACACCGGGGAGCTGTTTTTT. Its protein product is CASSSGGGNTGELFF.

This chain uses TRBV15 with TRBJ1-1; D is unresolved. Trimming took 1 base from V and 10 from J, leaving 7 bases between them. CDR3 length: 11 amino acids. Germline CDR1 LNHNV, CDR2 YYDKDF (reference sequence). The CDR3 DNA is TGTGCCACCAGCAGAGTGGAGGCAGCTTTCTTT. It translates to CATSRVEAAFF. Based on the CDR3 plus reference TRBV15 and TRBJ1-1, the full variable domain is DAMVIQNPRYQVTQFGKPVTLSCSQTLNHNVMYWYQQKSSQAPKLLFHYYDKDFNNEADTPDNFQSRRPNTSFCFLDIRSPGLGDTAMYLCATSRVEAAFFGQGTRLTVV.

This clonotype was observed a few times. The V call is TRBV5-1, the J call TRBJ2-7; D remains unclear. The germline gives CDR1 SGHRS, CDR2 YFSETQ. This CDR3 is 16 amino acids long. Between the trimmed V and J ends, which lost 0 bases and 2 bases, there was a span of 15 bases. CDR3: CASSLARSHGTYEQYF. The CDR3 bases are TGCGCCAGCAGCTTGGCCCGGAGCCACGGCACCTACGAGCAGTACTTC. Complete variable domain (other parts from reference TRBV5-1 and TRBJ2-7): KAGVTQTPRYLIKTRGQQVTLSCSPISGHRSVSWYQQTPGQGLQFLFEYFSETQRNKGNFPGRFSGRQFSNSRSEMNVSTLELGDSALYLCASSLARSHGTYEQYFGPGTRLTVT.

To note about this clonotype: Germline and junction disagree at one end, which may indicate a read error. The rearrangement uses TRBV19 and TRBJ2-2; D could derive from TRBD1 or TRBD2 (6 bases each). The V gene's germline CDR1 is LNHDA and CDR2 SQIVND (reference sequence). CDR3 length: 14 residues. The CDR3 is CASSDRQATGGLFF. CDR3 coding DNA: TGTGCCAGTAGTGACAGGCAAGCGACCGGGGGGCTGTTTTTT.

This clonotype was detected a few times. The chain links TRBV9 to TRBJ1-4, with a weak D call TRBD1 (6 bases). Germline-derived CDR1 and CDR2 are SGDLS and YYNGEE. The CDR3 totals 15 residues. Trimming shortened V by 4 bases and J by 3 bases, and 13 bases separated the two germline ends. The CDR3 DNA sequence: TGTGCCAGCAGCTCCCCCCGGGGGCCTAATGAAAAACTGTTTTTT. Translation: CASSSPRGPNEKLFF.

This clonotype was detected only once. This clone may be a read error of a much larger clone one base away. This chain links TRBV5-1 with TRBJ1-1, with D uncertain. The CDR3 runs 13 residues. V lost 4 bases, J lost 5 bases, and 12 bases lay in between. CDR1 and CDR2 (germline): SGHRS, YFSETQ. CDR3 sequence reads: CASSETLETEAFF. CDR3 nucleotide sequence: TGCGCCAGCAGCGAGACACTAGAGACTGAAGCTTTCTTT.

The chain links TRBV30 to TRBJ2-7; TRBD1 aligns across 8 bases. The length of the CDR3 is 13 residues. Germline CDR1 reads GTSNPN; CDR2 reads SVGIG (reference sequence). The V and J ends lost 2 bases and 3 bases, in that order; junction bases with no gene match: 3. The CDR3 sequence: CAWSFGQGYEQYF. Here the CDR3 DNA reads TGTGCCTGGAGTTTCGGACAGGGCTACGAGCAGTACTTC. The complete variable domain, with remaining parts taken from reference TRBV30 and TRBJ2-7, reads SQTIHQWPATLVQPVGSPLSLECTVEGTSNPNLYWYRQAAGRGLQLLFYSVGIGQISSEVPQNLSASRPQDRQFILSSKKLLLSDSGFYLCAWSFGQGYEQYFGPGTRLTVT.

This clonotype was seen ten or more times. The CDR3 region has the DNA TGTGCCAGCAGTGGGGAGACCCAGTACTTC. Translation gives CASSGETQYF. The rearrangement links TRBV2 to TRBJ2-5; D not certain. The CDR3 totals 10 residues. Germline CDR1 reads SNHLY; CDR2 reads FYNNEI. With 4 bases removed from V and 5 bases from J, the gap between germline ends came to 2 bases.

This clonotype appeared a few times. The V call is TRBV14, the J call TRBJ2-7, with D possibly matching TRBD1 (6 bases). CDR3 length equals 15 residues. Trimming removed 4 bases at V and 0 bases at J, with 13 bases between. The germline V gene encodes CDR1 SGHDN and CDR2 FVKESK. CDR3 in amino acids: CASSRGGQSSYEQYF. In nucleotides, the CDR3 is TGTGCCAGCAGCCGAGGGGGTCAGAGCTCCTACGAGCAGTACTTC.

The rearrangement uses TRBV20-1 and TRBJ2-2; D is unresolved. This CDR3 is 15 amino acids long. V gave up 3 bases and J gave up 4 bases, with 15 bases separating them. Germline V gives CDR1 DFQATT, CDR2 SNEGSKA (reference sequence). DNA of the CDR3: TGCAGTGCTAGTACCCCACAATGGAGCACCGGGGAGCTGTTTTTT. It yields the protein CSASTPQWSTGELFF.

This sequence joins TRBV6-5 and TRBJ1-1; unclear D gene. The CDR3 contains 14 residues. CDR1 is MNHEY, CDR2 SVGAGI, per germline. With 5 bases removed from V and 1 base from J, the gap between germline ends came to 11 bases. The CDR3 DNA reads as TGTGCCAGCAGTCCCCATCGGGGGAACACTGAAGCTTTCTTT. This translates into CASSPHRGNTEAFF.